The text below deals with one T cell receptor beta chain. Germline loops: CDR1 MDHEN, CDR2 SYDVKM. The CDR3 is 13 amino acids. The ends lost 6 bases at V and 3 bases at J; junction bases unmatched: 2. TCRdb keeps only in-frame clones here, not all; method: immunoSEQ multiplex PCR. The profile shows approximately 82,000 clones, 75% to 90% of them singletons. The record originates from a study of blood T cell repertoires in COVID-19. The chain links TRBV28 to TRBJ1-1; TRBD1 aligns across 9 bases. This receptor was identified in a human donor in a cohort sampled during active COVID-19. Sequencing was performed on peripheral blood. CDR3 protein: CASRGTGHTEAFF. DNA of the CDR3: TGTGCCAGCAGGGGGACAGGGCACACTGAAGCTTTCTTT.